A selection of T cell receptor beta chains follows, all from one sample in a study of CD8+CD57+ T cells in acquired aplastic anemia. TCRdb reprocessed the reads via MiXCR and lists one record per CDR3 protein. The sample has 250,000 to 300,000 distinct CDR3 sequences, around 60% seen once. The specimen was sorted CD4+, CD8+, or CD8+CD57+ T cells (not recorded which) from PBMCs. The receptors stem from a human donor with severe aplastic anemia or a healthy control (not recorded which). Both conserved end residues are part of each CDR3. A D gene is named only where the DNA matches it firmly. A clone size is listed for some rows: how often the clone was seen (once, few, many), or a class if it is expanded.

TGTGCCAGCGGGGCGTTAGTCGCTGAAGCTTTCTTT CASGALVAEAFF TRBV9 NA TRBJ1-1 NA
TGCAGTGCTAGACACCCAGGGGCTGTGGTTGAAGCTTTCTTT CSARHPGAVVEAFF TRBV20-1 NA TRBJ1-1 NA
TGTGCCACCCAAGGCAGGGGCCACCAAGAGACCCAGTACTTC CATQGRGHQETQYF TRBV15 NA TRBJ2-5 NA
TGTGCCAGCAGCCCCGAGGGGGCGCAGAATTCACCCCTCCACTTT CASSPEGAQNSPLHF TRBV7-8 NA TRBJ1-6 TRBD1
TGTGCCAGCAGCCTAGTGACGGGAAACTCCTACGAGCAGTACTTC CASSLVTGNSYEQYF TRBV7-9 NA TRBJ2-7 NA
TGCAGTGCTAGGGAGGAGTGGTCGGAGGGGTACACAGATACGCAGTATTTT CSAREEWSEGYTDTQYF TRBV20-1 NA TRBJ2-3 NA
TGTGCCAGCAGCCGTGACGGACAGGGAGAAGGAGAGACCCAGTACTTC CASSRDGQGEGETQYF TRBV7-3 NA TRBJ2-5 TRBD1
TGTGCCAGCAGCAGACTGACAGGGACCTTAAACTATGGCTACACCTTC CASSRLTGTLNYGYTF TRBV6-1 many TRBJ1-2 TRBD1
TGTGCCAGCAGCACTTGGACAGGGGGCGAGGAGACCCAGTACTTC CASSTWTGGEETQYF TRBV7-9 few TRBJ2-5 TRBD1
TGTGCCAGCAGTGAATCAGGGCCCGGGGCCAACGTCCTGACTTTC CASSESGPGANVLTF TRBV25-1 once TRBJ2-6 NA
TGTGCCAGCACCCGACTAGCGGGGCCGAATGAGCAGTTCTTC CASTRLAGPNEQFF TRBV7-8 NA TRBJ2-1 TRBD2
TGTGCCAGCACAGCGGGTCCCTACGAGCAGTACTTC CASTAGPYEQYF TRBV7-9 NA TRBJ2-7 NA
TGTGCCAGCAGGACAGGGGACGCAGGTCGTCAGCCCCAGCATTTT CASRTGDAGRQPQHF TRBV6-1 many TRBJ1-5 TRBD1
TGTGCCAGTAGTTCCCCCCCGGGAGGATCGAGGGAGCAGTACTTC CASSSPPGGSREQYF TRBV19 NA TRBJ2-7 TRBD2
TGTGCCATCAAGCGTGAACTAGCGGGAGCAAACTCCTACGAGCAGTACTTC CAIKRELAGANSYEQYF TRBV10-3 NA TRBJ2-7 TRBD2
TGCAGTGCCCCCGGAGGGGCTCTTTATGATACGCAGTATTTT CSAPGGALYDTQYF TRBV20-1 NA TRBJ2-3 NA
TGTGCCACCAGTGAAGGTGGACAGGGAGGAGAAGAGACCCAGTACTTC CATSEGGQGGEETQYF TRBV24-1 few TRBJ2-5 TRBD1
TGCAGTGCTAGGGGGACTAGTTGGTACGAGCAGTACTTC CSARGTSWYEQYF TRBV20-1 NA TRBJ2-7 TRBD2
TGCGCCAGCAGCTTGGAATTCAGGTCTGCTGTCTTGGCAGATACGCAGTATTTT CASSLEFRSAVLADTQYF TRBV5-1 many TRBJ2-3 NA
TGTGCCAGCAGCATGTTTGGGACAGGAAGCTCCTACGAGCAGTACTTC CASSMFGTGSSYEQYF TRBV7-9 NA TRBJ2-7 TRBD1
TGTGCCACCAGTGATCCCAATACGCAGTATTTT CATSDPNTQYF TRBV24-1 NA TRBJ2-3 NA
TGTGCCAGCAGCTCTACCGTAAGGGCTTCCTACGAGCAGTACTTC CASSSTVRASYEQYF TRBV7-8 NA TRBJ2-7 NA